This is a list of T cell receptor beta chains from one sample in a study of blood T cells in healthy people across ages. TCRdb reanalysed the 5' RACE reads using MiXCR and keeps one entry per CDR3 protein. The sample has about 780,000 distinct CDR3 sequences; 55% to 65% are singletons. Input material: blood. The receptors originated from a man aged 30 to 45 in good health. Each CDR3 is given with its conserved first and last residue. Each record gives: J gene, V gene, D gene, clone size, CDR3 protein, CDR3 DNA. A D gene is named only where the DNA matches it firmly. Clone size is not always given. Where it is, it says once, few, many or a class for expanded clones.

TRBJ2-4 | TRBV4-3 | NA | few | CASSSGELAKNIQYF | TGCGCCAGCAGCTCCGGAGAACTAGCCAAAAACATTCAGTACTTC
TRBJ1-6 | TRBV7-2 | NA | NA | CASSSVGQSRSPLHF | TGTGCCAGCAGCTCCGTCGGCCAAAGTAGATCACCCCTCCACTTT
TRBJ2-7 | TRBV10-3 | TRBD2 | NA | CAISRDYLSSYEQYF | TGTGCCATCAGCCGGGACTATTTAAGCTCCTACGAGCAGTACTTC
TRBJ2-5 | TRBV5-4 | NA | NA | CASSSPDIGFQETQYF | TGTGCCAGCAGCTCTCCGGACATCGGATTCCAAGAGACCCAGTACTTC
TRBJ2-4 | TRBV29-1 | TRBD2 | NA | CSVPGTSKNIQYF | TGCAGCGTTCCCGGGACTAGTAAAAACATTCAGTACTTC
TRBJ2-1 | TRBV20-1 | NA | NA | CSARVDSSFNEQFF | TGCAGTGCTAGAGTTGACAGCTCCTTTAATGAGCAGTTCTTC
TRBJ1-2 | TRBV12-3/TRBV12-4 | NA | few | CASSFGRLNYGYTF | TGTGCCAGCAGTTTCGGCAGACTGAACTATGGCTACACCTTC
TRBJ2-7 | TRBV20-1 | NA | few | CSARIGIYEQYF | TGCAGTGCTAGGATCGGAATCTACGAGCAGTACTTC
TRBJ1-5 | TRBV6-1 | NA | NA | CASRVMEAYSNQPQHF | TGTGCCAGCAGGGTTATGGAGGCATATAGCAATCAGCCCCAGCATTTT
TRBJ2-5 | TRBV13 | NA | few | CASSRPGPVRETQYF | TGTGCCAGCAGCCGACCGGGACCGGTGAGGGAGACCCAGTACTTC
TRBJ2-7 | TRBV6-1 | NA | once | CASREVGGVYEQYF | TGTGCCAGCCGCGAGGTTGGGGGTGTTTACGAGCAGTACTTC
TRBJ2-3 | TRBV6-6 | TRBD2 | NA | CASSFNSGGRDTQYF | TGTGCCAGCAGTTTCAATAGCGGGGGGAGGGATACGCAGTATTTT
TRBJ2-3 | TRBV19 | NA | NA | CASSISRVDTQYF | TGTGCCAGTAGTATCAGCAGGGTAGATACGCAGTATTTT
TRBJ2-7 | TRBV11-2 | TRBD2 | NA | CASSQITSGALEQYF | TGTGCCAGCAGCCAAATAACTAGCGGGGCTTTGGAGCAGTACTTC
TRBJ2-1 | TRBV4-1 | NA | once | CASSQRIRRDNEQFF | TGCGCCAGCAGCCAGAGGATTAGGCGGGACAATGAGCAGTTCTTC
TRBJ2-7 | TRBV6-1 | TRBD1 | once | CASSEVGQLYEQYF | TGTGCCAGCAGTGAGGTGGGACAGCTCTACGAGCAGTACTTC
TRBJ2-1 | TRBV9 | NA | NA | CASSVGNSQTYNEQFF | TGTGCCAGCAGCGTAGGGAACAGCCAGACCTACAATGAGCAGTTCTTC
TRBJ1-2 | TRBV4-3 | NA | once | CASSQDIGGSGYTF | TGCGCCAGCAGCCAAGATATCGGGGGGAGCGGCTACACCTTC
TRBJ1-4 | TRBV11-1 | NA | once | CASSYTGKRDEKLFF | TGTGCCAGCAGCTACACCGGGAAACGGGATGAAAAACTGTTTTTT
TRBJ2-4 | TRBV5-1 | NA | NA | CASSSRLGTENIQYF | TGCGCCAGCAGCTCTAGACTGGGAACAGAAAACATTCAGTACTTC
TRBJ2-5 | TRBV7-9 | NA | few | CASSWGRDTKETQYF | TGTGCCAGCAGCTGGGGGAGGGACACTAAAGAGACCCAGTACTTC
TRBJ2-1 | TRBV6-2/TRBV6-3 | NA | NA | CASSYSGAGANNEQFF | TGTGCCAGCAGTTACTCGGGCGCGGGGGCGAACAATGAGCAGTTCTTC
TRBJ2-7 | TRBV28 | NA | NA | CASTAPGGQSYEQYF | TGTGCCAGCACCGCCCCCGGGGGACAGAGCTACGAGCAGTACTTC
TRBJ2-7 | TRBV4-3 | TRBD1 | few | CASSQARGRYEQYF | TGCGCCAGCAGCCAAGCCAGGGGGCGGTACGAGCAGTACTTC
TRBJ1-5 | TRBV6-1 | NA | many | CASSPLVNENQPQHF | TGTGCCAGCAGTCCTCTGGTAAACGAAAATCAGCCCCAGCATTTT
TRBJ2-7 | TRBV12-3/TRBV12-4 | TRBD1 | NA | CASSLPGTGTHEQYF | TGTGCCAGCAGTTTACCTGGGACAGGGACCCACGAGCAGTACTTC
TRBJ2-3 | TRBV12-3/TRBV12-4 | NA | NA | CTSSRQARRTDTQYF | TGTACCAGCAGTCGACAGGCCCGACGCACAGATACGCAGTATTTT
TRBJ2-7 | TRBV7-9 | NA | few | CASSLMGADEQYF | TGTGCCAGCAGCTTAATGGGGGCCGACGAGCAGTACTTC
TRBJ1-6 | TRBV7-9 | TRBD1 | NA | CASTWDRAGDSPLHF | TGTGCCAGCACCTGGGACAGAGCAGGTGATTCACCCCTCCACTTT
TRBJ2-3 | TRBV12-3/TRBV12-4 | NA | NA | CASRYTGLITDTQYF | TGTGCCAGCAGATACACGGGTTTGATCACAGATACGCAGTATTTT
TRBJ1-2 | TRBV10-3 | TRBD1 | NA | CAITEGATMGSYTF | TGTGCCATCACGGAGGGGGCTACAATGGGGAGCTACACCTTC
TRBJ2-5 | TRBV5-1 | NA | once | CASSFKGIETQYF | TGCGCCAGCAGCTTCAAGGGGATAGAGACCCAGTACTTC
TRBJ1-1 | TRBV15 | NA | NA | CATSRVGMNTEAFF | TGTGCCACCAGCAGAGTGGGCATGAACACTGAAGCTTTCTTT
TRBJ2-5 | TRBV27 | TRBD2 | NA | CASSPSSGGVRETQYF | TGTGCCAGCAGTCCGTCTAGCGGGGGGGTTCGGGAGACCCAGTACTTC
TRBJ2-5 | TRBV9 | NA | few | CASSVAPTEETQYF | TGTGCCAGCAGCGTAGCTCCGACAGAAGAGACCCAGTACTTC
TRBJ1-5 | TRBV2 | NA | NA | CASRRDIGNQPQHF | TGTGCCAGCAGGAGGGACATTGGCAATCAGCCCCAGCATTTT
TRBJ2-1 | TRBV27 | TRBD1 | once | CASSSIQGAGSPYNERFF | TGCGCCAGCAGTTCCATACAGGGGGCAGGGAGCCCCTACAATGAGCGGTTCTTC
TRBJ2-5 | TRBV6-1 | TRBD2 | NA | CASSVLAGGQETQYF | TGTGCCAGCAGTGTCCTAGCGGGGGGGCAAGAGACCCAGTACTTC
TRBJ1-2 | TRBV2 | NA | NA | CASSVESTNYGYTF | TGTGCCAGCAGTGTGGAAAGTACCAACTATGGCTACACCTTC
TRBJ2-1 | TRBV10-3 | TRBD1 | few | CAIRLDRVNEQFF | TGTGCCATCAGGTTAGACAGGGTCAATGAGCAGTTCTTC
TRBJ2-5 | TRBV7-9 | NA | few | CASTSPGAGKTQYF | TGTGCCAGCACCTCACCAGGGGCGGGGAAGACCCAGTACTTC
TRBJ2-7 | TRBV9 | NA | few | CASSVSGARLDEQYF | TGTGCCAGCAGTGTATCGGGGGCGCGTCTGGACGAGCAGTACTTC
TRBJ2-7 | TRBV7-9 | TRBD2 | NA | CASSLGREGQYF | TGTGCCAGCAGCTTAGGCCGGGAGGGGCAGTACTTC
TRBJ2-7 | TRBV18 | NA | NA | CASSPLGTDVDEQYF | TGTGCCAGCTCACCACTGGGAACAGACGTGGACGAGCAGTACTTC
TRBJ2-1 | TRBV5-1 | NA | few | CASSLGGLSTYNEQFF | TGCGCCAGCAGCTTGGGTGGACTATCGACCTACAATGAGCAGTTCTTC
TRBJ1-2 | TRBV7-2 | NA | NA | CASSLDQNYGYTF | TGTGCCAGCAGCTTAGACCAAAACTATGGCTACACCTTC
TRBJ2-2 | TRBV7-3 | NA | NA | CASSLDTYGELFF | TGTGCCAGCAGCTTAGATACATACGGGGAGCTGTTTTTT
TRBJ2-1 | TRBV29-1 | TRBD1 | few | CSVKGASGSDEQFF | TGCAGCGTTAAGGGGGCTAGTGGGAGCGATGAGCAGTTCTTC
TRBJ1-2 | TRBV6-6 | NA | few | CASSYSQGDYGYTF | TGTGCCAGCAGTTACTCACAGGGCGATTATGGCTACACCTTC
TRBJ2-5 | TRBV7-7 | NA | NA | CASSLSSAGQETQYF | TGTGCCAGCAGCTTATCCTCGGCAGGGCAAGAGACCCAGTACTTC
TRBJ2-1 | TRBV7-2 | TRBD1 | NA | CAGTFGTGDNEQFF | TGTGCCGGCACCTTCGGGACAGGGGACAATGAGCAGTTCTTC
TRBJ2-5 | TRBV10-3 | NA | NA | CAISELDSQEGTQYF | TGTGCCATCAGTGAATTAGACAGCCAGGAGGGGACCCAGTACTTC
TRBJ2-5 | TRBV5-1 | TRBD1 | NA | CASSVGQVAYF | TGCGCCAGCAGCGTGGGACAGGTGGCGTACTTC
TRBJ2-5 | TRBV12-3/TRBV12-4 | NA | NA | CASSLDREGETQYF | TGTGCCAGCAGTCTCGACAGGGAGGGAGAGACCCAGTACTTC
TRBJ1-2 | TRBV9 | TRBD1 | NA | CASSAETGGRGYGYTF | TGTGCCAGCAGCGCCGAAACAGGGGGCCGCGGCTATGGCTACACCTTC
TRBJ1-1 | TRBV24-1 | NA | NA | CATRNRANTEAFF | TGTGCCACCAGGAACAGGGCGAACACTGAAGCTTTCTTT
TRBJ1-1 | TRBV6-5 | NA | NA | CASRWTSNTEAFF | TGTGCCAGCCGGTGGACCTCGAACACTGAAGCTTTCTTT
TRBJ2-7 | TRBV6-2/TRBV6-3 | NA | NA | CASSYGGGLTYEQYF | TGTGCCAGCAGTTACGGAGGGGGGCTAACCTACGAGCAGTACTTC